Presented here are 21 T cell receptor beta chains from one specimen sequenced in a study of T cell responses to AZD1222 COVID-19 vaccine. Assay used: immunoSEQ multiplex PCR; TCRdb lists only in-frame clones, some missing. This table has about 180,000 clones, around 90% appearing once. The sample here was peripheral blood, taken 28 days after the second AZD1222 dose. These receptors all come from an adult who received the AZD1222 COVID-19 vaccine.

This clone was counted once. This rearrangement joins TRBV12-3 or TRBV12-4 to TRBJ2-7; a weak D match, TRBD1 (5 bases). V was trimmed by 5 bases and J by 1 base, leaving 6 bases between them. The CDR3 length is 12 residues. In DNA form, the CDR3 reads TGTGCCAGCAGTCGACAGTCCTACGAGCAGTACTTC. Its translation: CASSRQSYEQYF.

Concerning this clone: Other DNA sequences in this specimen translate into the identical CDR3. The chain joins TRBV19 to TRBJ2-2, with a tentative D call TRBD1 (5 bases). Trimming stripped 3 bases from V and 3 bases from J, with 8 bases between. CDR1 is LNHDA, CDR2 SQIVND, per germline (reference sequence). The CDR3 loop spans 14 amino acids. The CDR3, as DNA: TGTGCCAGTAGTATTAGGGGATACACCGGGGAGCTGTTTTTT. As protein: CASSIRGYTGELFF.

V and J are TRBV11-2 and TRBJ1-2, with 9 bases lining up with TRBD1. From germline, CDR1 is SGHAT and CDR2 FQNNGV. CDR3 length equals 15 residues. V lost 1 base to trimming and J lost 6 bases; unmatched junction nucleotides: 6. This CDR3 is CASSLGLGTGHGYTF. As DNA, the CDR3 is TGTGCCAGCAGCTTAGGACTAGGGACAGGGCATGGCTACACCTTC.

The V call is TRBV5-1, the J call TRBJ2-1, with TRBD2 identical over 14 bases. V dropped 4 bases and J dropped 6; count of bases not matched to a gene: 12. The germline V gene encodes CDR1 SGHRS and CDR2 YFSETQ. The CDR3 consists of 18 residues. CDR3 sequence: CASSDEIPGLAGVNEQFF. Here the CDR3 DNA reads TGCGCCAGCAGCGACGAGATACCGGGACTAGCGGGAGTCAATGAGCAGTTCTTC.

This rearrangement joins TRBV25-1 to TRBJ2-1; 10 bases are a match to TRBD2. The CDR3 has 14 residues. The germline V gene encodes CDR1 MGHDK and CDR2 SYGVNS. V trimming: 7 bases; J trimming: 4 bases; junction bases outside the gene matches: 4. CDR3: CASTGLAEYNEQFF. The CDR3 nucleotides are TGTGCCAGCACCGGACTAGCGGAATACAATGAGCAGTTCTTC.

The J gene is TRBJ2-4, the V gene TRBV30, with 7 bases aligning to TRBD1. Germline trimming cut 2 bases from V and 8 bases from J; bases unmatched to any gene: 12. Germline V gene lookup returns CDR1 GTSNPN and CDR2 SVGIG (reference sequence). The CDR3 covers 15 residues. The CDR3 region has the DNA TGTGCCTGGAGTTACGGGCAGGGGGTGGTGGACATTCAGTACTTC. As protein: CAWSYGQGVVDIQYF.

The rearrangement uses TRBV4-2 and TRBJ1-5; D is unclear. V was cut by 5 bases and J by 2 bases, with 7 bases left in between. This CDR3 comprises 13 residues. CDR1 LGHNA and CDR2 YNFKEQ come from the germline V gene. As DNA, the CDR3 is TGTGCCAGCAGCAGCCGGGGCAATCAGCCCCAGCATTTT. Protein sequence: CASSSRGNQPQHF.

CDR3 coding DNA: TGTGCCAGCAGTTATGGGACGGCAGTCAATCAGCCCCAGCATTTT. Its translation: CASSYGTAVNQPQHF. The chain employs TRBV6-2 or TRBV6-3 and TRBJ1-5; D possibly corresponds to TRBD1 (5 bases). The CDR3 is 15 residues long. Germline values: CDR1 MNHEY, CDR2 SVGEGT. V was shortened by 3 bases and J by 3 bases, with 12 bases between the two germline ends.

V and J are TRBV7-8 and TRBJ1-4, with 8 bases lining up with TRBD1. CDR1 and CDR2 (germline): SGHVS, FQNEAQ. J gave up 6 bases and V 1 base, and 4 bases lay outside the gene matches. This CDR3 spans 15 amino acids. The CDR3: CASSLVGTGHEKLFF. The DNA for the CDR3 is TGTGCCAGCAGCTTAGTTGGGACAGGCCATGAAAAACTGTTTTTT. The whole variable domain, remainder taken from reference TRBV7-8 and TRBJ1-4, is GAGVSQSPRYKVAKRGQDVALRCDPISGHVSLFWYQQALGQGPEFLTYFQNEAQLDKSGLPSDRFFAERPEGSVSTLKIQRTQQEDSAVYLCASSLVGTGHEKLFFGSGTQLSVL.

This clone was seen a single time. The chain recombines TRBV5-4 with TRBJ1-1; no definite D call. Trimming took off 0 bases at V and 5 bases at J, with 11 bases between the two ends. The CDR3 consists of 14 residues. CDR1 is SGHNT and CDR2 is YYREEE in the germline V gene (reference sequence). This chain's CDR3 is CASSLDSMGTEAFF. The CDR3 DNA is TGTGCCAGCAGCTTGGACTCAATGGGGACTGAAGCTTTCTTT.

This clone was detected once. J is TRBJ2-1 and V is TRBV18; 9 bases agree with TRBD2. This CDR3 spans 15 amino acids. The J segment lost 7 bases and the V segment lost 5 bases, leaving 9 bases of the junction unmatched. Germline V gene data show CDR1 as KGHSH and CDR2 as LQKENI. The CDR3 DNA reads TGTGCCAGCTCAAGTCAAGGACTAGCGATAAATGAGCAGTTCTTC. This codes for CASSSQGLAINEQFF.

V gene TRBV18 combines with J gene TRBJ1-2; TRBD1 aligns across 7 bases. The length of the CDR3 is 13 residues. Germline CDR1 KGHSH, CDR2 LQKENI. Trimming cost V 3 bases and J 8 bases; bases outside gene matches: 6. CDR3 region: CASSPPGQLGYTF. The CDR3 DNA sequence: TGTGCCAGCTCACCTCCGGGACAGCTGGGCTACACCTTC.

The V gene is TRBV7-9, the J gene TRBJ1-2; 8 nucleotides agree with TRBD1. The germline V gene encodes CDR1 SEHNR and CDR2 FQNEAQ (reference sequence). The junction had 7 bases not matched to a gene; V was cut back by 10 bases and J by 3 bases. This CDR3 is built from 13 residues. The CDR3 protein is CATRQGNDYGYTF. As DNA, the CDR3 is TGTGCCACTAGACAGGGGAATGACTATGGCTACACCTTC.

This clone came up once. The chain links TRBV6-5 to TRBJ2-7, with 7 positions matching TRBD1. Unmatched junction bases numbered 9, after V lost 5 bases and J lost 5 bases. The germline CDR1 and CDR2 sequences are MNHEY and SVGAGI. CDR3 length equals 14 residues. CDR3 DNA: TGTGCCAGCAGTCATCGACAGGGTGGCAACGAGCAGTACTTC. Encoded protein: CASSHRQGGNEQYF.

The chain links TRBV3-1 (or the pseudogene TRBV3-2) to TRBJ2-1, with a tentative D call TRBD2 (6 bases). CDR3 length: 16 residues. Germline V CDR1 and CDR2: LGHDT, YNNKEL (reference sequence). V dropped 0 bases and J dropped 8 bases, with 17 bases sitting between them. CDR3 bases: TGTGCCAGCAGCCAAGACCAGGCGGGATGGGGCCATGAGCAGTTCTTC. It codes for CASSQDQAGWGHEQFF.

The rearrangement uses TRBV18 and TRBJ1-2; D unclear. Germline values: CDR1 KGHSH, CDR2 LQKENI. The length of the CDR3 is 13 residues. Between the trimmed V and J ends, which lost 1 base and 6 bases, there was a span of 9 bases. CDR3 residues: CASSPQGDDGYTF. CDR3 DNA sequence: TGTGCCAGCTCACCACAGGGTGACGATGGCTACACCTTC.

The rearrangement links TRBV6-2 or TRBV6-3 to TRBJ2-1; 11 bases map to TRBD1. The CDR3 totals 16 residues. The germline gives CDR1 MNHEY, CDR2 SVGEGT. V trimming: 1 base; J trimming: 6 bases; junction bases outside the gene matches: 5. The DNA for the CDR3 is TGTGCCAGCAGTTACTACGGGACAGGGGGTGTCAATGAGCAGTTCTTC. It specifies CASSYYGTGGVNEQFF.

The chain is built from TRBV6-5 and TRBJ2-2; 7 bases align to TRBD1. Germline V lookup: CDR1 MNHEY, CDR2 SVGAGI. This CDR3 is 13 amino acids long. The CDR3 loop is CGGGRGNTGELFF. Here the CDR3 DNA reads TGTGGAGGGGGCAGGGGTAACACCGGGGAGCTGTTTTTT.

This chain uses TRBV3-1 (or the pseudogene TRBV3-2) with TRBJ1-6; 7 positions agree with TRBD1. CDR1 is LGHDT, CDR2 YNNKEL, per germline (reference sequence). Trimming at V came to 4 bases and at J to 9 bases, leaving 6 bases not matched to a gene. This CDR3 has 14 amino acids. The CDR3 loop reads CASSPGQEASPLHF. In DNA, the CDR3 is TGTGCCAGCAGCCCAGGACAGGAAGCTTCACCCCTCCACTTT.

The chain uses TRBV6-5 and TRBJ1-1; 9 bases map to TRBD1. This CDR3 is built from 14 residues. Germline CDR1 is MNHEY and CDR2 is SVGAGI. With 9 bases clipped from V and 1 base from J, the junction kept 6 bases outside the gene matches. The CDR3 here is CASDSGQGNTEAFF. CDR3 in DNA: TGTGCCAGTGACTCGGGACAGGGGAACACTGAAGCTTTCTTT.

The chain uses TRBV27 and TRBJ1-5, with D maybe TRBD1 (6 bases). Looked up from germline, CDR1 is MNHEY and CDR2 is SMNVEV (reference sequence). The CDR3 covers 13 residues. V was clipped by 6 bases and J by 6 bases, with 12 bases between them. CDR3 sequence (DNA): TGTGCCAGCAGGGTACAGGGAGGTCAGCCCCAGCATTTT. It codes for CASRVQGGQPQHF.